The 32 T cell receptor beta chains in this list originate from one sample, sequenced in a study of early T cells in non-severe SARS-CoV-2 infection. One entry per CDR3 protein results from TCRdb running MiXCR on the 5' RACE reads. The sample includes some 45,000 distinct CDR3 sequences, roughly 4% seen only once; the top ten take around 5.5%. The source material was whole blood. These receptors originate from an adult who was a healthcare worker with PCR-confirmed SARS-CoV-2 infection or an uninfected control (not recorded which).

The chain combines TRBV20-1 with TRBJ2-1; no definite D call. CDR3 size: 13 residues. Trimming cost V 3 bases and J 7 bases, with 13 bases left between them. CDR1 and CDR2 from the germline V gene are DFQATT and SNEGSKA (reference sequence). CDR3 sequence: CSARQSFYNEQFF. The CDR3 nucleotides read TGCAGTGCTAGGCAGTCATTTTATAATGAGCAGTTCTTC.

The chain links TRBV2 to TRBJ1-2; 10 bases align to TRBD1. CDR1 and CDR2 (germline): SNHLY, FYNNEI. V was clipped by 11 bases and J by 0 bases; unmatched bases: 3. This CDR3 has 13 residues. In nucleotides, the CDR3 is TGTGCCGGAGGGACAGGGGCTAACTATGGCTACACCTTC. Its protein is CAGGTGANYGYTF.

This clonotype was picked up many times. This chain joins TRBV5-1 and TRBJ2-6; a weak D match, TRBD1 (6 bases). This CDR3 is 15 amino acids long. The V gene lost 5 bases and the J gene lost 4 bases, with 13 bases spanning the gap. Germline V CDR1 and CDR2: SGHRS, YFSETQ. CDR3 DNA sequence: TGCGCCAGCAGTTTTACAGGGACCGGGGCCAACGTCCTGACTTTC. It specifies CASSFTGTGANVLTF. The variable domain in full, completed from reference TRBV5-1 and TRBJ2-6, reads KAGVTQTPRYLIKTRGQQVTLSCSPISGHRSVSWYQQTPGQGLQFLFEYFSETQRNKGNFPGRFSGRQFSNSRSEMNVSTLELGDSALYLCASSFTGTGANVLTFGAGSRLTVL.

This clonotype was seen many times. The CDR3 nucleotides read TGTGCCAGCAGCACCCTACTAGGGGGGGGAAACATTCAGTACTTC. This encodes CASSTLLGGGNIQYF. V is TRBV3-1 and J is TRBJ2-4; possibly TRBD2 for D (7 bases). Trimming removed 5 bases at V and 6 bases at J, with 17 bases between. CDR1 and CDR2 from the germline V gene are LGHDT and YNNKEL (reference sequence). The CDR3 consists of 15 residues. Full variable domain (outside the CDR3, taken from reference TRBV3-1 and TRBJ2-4): DTAVSQTPKYLVTQMGNDKSIKCEQNLGHDTMYWYKQDSKKFLKIMFSYNNKELIINETVPNRFSPKSPDKAHLNLHINSLELGDSAVYFCASSTLLGGGNIQYFGAGTRLSVL.

This clonotype has a count of ten or more. The V gene is TRBV7-2, the J gene TRBJ1-6; 7 bases match TRBD1. There are 16 residues in the CDR3. Germline V gene data show CDR1 as SGHTA and CDR2 as FQGNSA. J gave up 6 bases and V 4 bases, and 9 bases lay outside the gene matches. Written as DNA, the CDR3 is TGTGCCAGCAGCTCAACTCCGAACAGGGGTAATTCACCCCTCCACTTT. Its protein product is CASSSTPNRGNSPLHF.

This clonotype was detected ten times or more. This chain connects TRBV7-9 to TRBJ2-7; no clear D gene. Looked up from germline, CDR1 is SEHNR and CDR2 is FQNEAQ (reference sequence). Trimming shortened V by 1 base and J by 6 bases, and 7 bases separated the two germline ends. The CDR3 extends over 12 amino acids. The CDR3 DNA sequence: TGTGCCAGCAGCTTAGGAGTTCGCGAGCAGTACTTC. It specifies CASSLGVREQYF.

In this sample, this clonotype turned up many times. CDR3 in DNA: TGTGCCAGCAGTTTGGTCGGCCAGCCCCAGCATTTT. Its protein is CASSLVGQPQHF. The rearrangement links TRBV27 to TRBJ1-5; D remains unclear. Trimming pared 3 bases from V and 7 bases from J, leaving 7 bases between. CDR3 length: 12 amino acids. Germline-derived CDR1 and CDR2 are MNHEY and SMNVEV (reference sequence).

This clonotype showed up just a few times. This chain uses TRBV7-3 with TRBJ2-2, with a weak D call TRBD2 (5 bases). This CDR3 region has 17 residues. The germline V and J ends were trimmed by 2 bases and 1 base, with 14 bases remaining between them. CDR1 is SGHTA and CDR2 is FQGTGA in the germline V gene. Here the CDR3 reads CASSLSGGLLNTGELFF. CDR3 nucleotides: TGTGCCAGCAGCTTATCCGGAGGATTGCTGAACACCGGGGAGCTGTTTTTT.

This chain joins TRBV5-4 and TRBJ2-5, with D perhaps matching TRBD1 or TRBD2 (5 bases each). The length of the CDR3 is 16 residues. Deletions cut 4 bases from V and 1 base from J, with 17 bases between. Germline CDR1 is SGHNT and CDR2 is YYREEE (reference sequence). For the CDR3, the DNA is TGTGCCAGCAGCCGGTCAGGGAGCGGAGTCCAAGAGACCCAGTACTTC. It yields the protein CASSRSGSGVQETQYF.

This clonotype was found many times. The chain is built from TRBV18 and TRBJ1-5; a weak D match, TRBD1 (6 bases). Trimming pared 6 bases from V and 4 bases from J, leaving 16 bases between. Per germline, CDR1 KGHSH and CDR2 LQKENI. The CDR3 extends over 15 amino acids. This CDR3 reads CASSGAGVGNQPQHF. The CDR3 region has the DNA TGTGCCAGCTCGGGGGCAGGGGTAGGGAATCAGCCCCAGCATTTT.

A note on this clonotype: This sequence may be a read error, since a much larger clone differs from it by one base. V usage is TRBV19 and J usage is TRBJ1-6, with TRBD1 identical over 7 bases. V gave up 6 bases and J gave up 8 bases; unmatched junction bases: 10. This CDR3 has 15 residues. CDR1 is LNHDA and CDR2 is SQIVND in the germline V gene (reference sequence). The CDR3 region is CASSRSGGSDSPLHF. The CDR3 DNA reads TGTGCCAGTAGCCGGTCAGGGGGATCAGATTCACCCCTCCACTTT.

This clonotype was picked up many times. This sequence joins TRBV27 and TRBJ2-7; D is uncertain. The CDR3 spans 13 residues. Germline V gene data show CDR1 as MNHEY and CDR2 as SMNVEV (reference sequence). V lost 6 bases to trimming and J lost 2 bases, with 11 bases between them. CDR3 amino acids: CASRKALTYEQYF. CDR3 bases: TGTGCCAGCAGGAAAGCCTTAACCTACGAGCAGTACTTC.

The V and J genes are TRBV12-3 or TRBV12-4 and TRBJ1-3, with D uncertain. The CDR3 is made up of 13 amino acids. V was pared by 6 bases and J by 3 bases, with 9 bases between. The CDR3 DNA sequence: TGTGCCAGCAGGCCCCTCCTTGGAAACACCATATATTTT. This gives the protein CASRPLLGNTIYF.

Many counts were recorded for this clonotype. The V and J genes are TRBV7-2 and TRBJ2-5, with a tentative D call TRBD1 (5 bases). The V gene's germline CDR1 is SGHTA and CDR2 FQGNSA. V dropped 1 base and J dropped 1 base, with 10 bases sitting between them. This CDR3 has 15 amino acids. The CDR3 bases are TGTGCCAGCAGCTTAGTGACAGCAATCCAAGAGACCCAGTACTTC. This gives the protein CASSLVTAIQETQYF. The full variable domain, in which reference TRBV7-2 and TRBJ2-5 provide the parts outside the CDR3, is GAGVSQSPSNKVTEKGKDVELRCDPISGHTALYWYRQSLGQGLEFLIYFQGNSAPDKSGLPSDRFSAERTGGSVSTLTIQRTQQEDSAVYLCASSLVTAIQETQYFGPGTRLLVL.

This clonotype was found many times. The chain has TRBV19 and TRBJ2-1; D call uncertain. The V gene's germline CDR1 is LNHDA and CDR2 SQIVND (reference sequence). The CDR3 length is 14 residues. Trimming stripped 2 bases from V and 5 bases from J, with 10 bases between. CDR3 in DNA: TGTGCCAGTAGTATAATATCGGCGGACAATGAGCAGTTCTTC. It codes for CASSIISADNEQFF.

Only a few counts were recorded for this clonotype. The rearrangement links TRBV9 to TRBJ1-1; D may be TRBD1 (6 bases). CDR3 length: 14 residues. The germline V gene encodes CDR1 SGDLS and CDR2 YYNGEE. V was trimmed by 3 bases and J by 4 bases, leaving 13 bases between them. CDR3 loop: CASSAGNRATEAFF. The CDR3 region has the DNA TGTGCCAGCAGCGCCGGAAACAGGGCCACTGAAGCTTTCTTT. The entire variable domain, with the rest obtained from reference TRBV9 and TRBJ1-1, is as follows: DSGVTQTPKHLITATGQRVTLRCSPRSGDLSVYWYQQSLDQGLQFLIQYYNGEERAKGNILERFSAQQFPDLHSELNLSSLELGDSALYFCASSAGNRATEAFFGQGTRLTVV.

In this sample, this clonotype turned up many times. The gene calls are TRBV4-3 and TRBJ2-7; D not certain. The V gene lost 1 base and the J gene lost 7 bases, with 11 bases spanning the gap. This CDR3 has 13 amino acids. CDR1 is LGHNA, CDR2 YSLEER, per germline. CDR3 nucleotides: TGCGCCAGCAGCCAAGTAAAAGCGAGGGAGCAGTACTTC. It translates to CASSQVKAREQYF.

This clonotype was counted many times. The genes are TRBV5-1 and TRBJ2-7; 7 bases are a match to TRBD2. This CDR3 region has 16 residues. CDR1 and CDR2 (germline): SGHRS, YFSETQ. V was clipped by 4 bases and J by 7 bases; unmatched bases: 17. The DNA for the CDR3 is TGCGCCAGCAGCCTAGGCCCGGGGGGAACGGTGGGAGAGCAGTACTTC. It is translated as CASSLGPGGTVGEQYF.

This clonotype was observed many times. The chain carries TRBV7-2 and TRBJ1-6; D call uncertain. Between the trimmed V and J ends, which lost 3 bases and 8 bases, there was a span of 8 bases. The CDR3 has 13 residues. Looked up from germline, CDR1 is SGHTA and CDR2 is FQGNSA. The CDR3 DNA reads as TGTGCCAGCAGCTTGATTGGTCATTCACCCCTCCACTTT. It codes for CASSLIGHSPLHF. Full variable domain (rest looked up from reference TRBV7-2 and TRBJ1-6): GAGVSQSPSNKVTEKGKDVELRCDPISGHTALYWYRQSLGQGLEFLIYFQGNSAPDKSGLPSDRFSAERTGGSVSTLTIQRTQQEDSAVYLCASSLIGHSPLHFGNGTRLTVT.

This clonotype was seen repeatedly, ten times or more. J is TRBJ2-3 and V is TRBV20-1; TRBD2 is a possible D gene (5 bases). Germline-derived CDR1 and CDR2 are DFQATT and SNEGSKA (reference sequence). This CDR3 is 14 amino acids long. V was shortened by 4 bases and J by 0 bases, with 11 bases between the two germline ends. The CDR3 nucleotides read TGCAGTGCTATACTAAGCGGCAGCACAGATACGCAGTATTTT. Protein sequence: CSAILSGSTDTQYF.

In the case of this clonotype: This sequence may be a read error, since a much larger clone differs from it by one base. This chain joins TRBV15 and TRBJ1-1; no definite D call. CDR3 length equals 12 residues. CDR1 is LNHNV, CDR2 YYDKDF, per germline (reference sequence). CDR3 protein: CATGRDQQEAFF. CDR3 DNA: TGTGCCACCGGCAGAGATCAACAGGAAGCTTTCTTT.

Ten or more counts support this clonotype. The J gene is TRBJ2-1, the V gene TRBV4-3; 7 bases are a match to TRBD1. CDR1 LGHNA and CDR2 YSLEER come from the germline V gene. The V segment lost 0 bases and the J segment 13 bases; nucleotides outside the gene matches: 9. The CDR3 is 14 amino acids. The CDR3 sequence: CASSQDRGQPLQFF. The CDR3 coding sequence is TGCGCCAGCAGCCAAGATCGGGGACAGCCTCTTCAGTTCTTC.

The chain uses TRBV5-1 and TRBJ2-7, with 9 bases that match TRBD2. This CDR3 has 15 residues. V shed 4 bases, J shed 5 bases, and the junction held 10 bases outside the gene matches. Germline CDR1 SGHRS, CDR2 YFSETQ. CDR3 residues: CASSIAGALGDEQYF. The CDR3 DNA follows: TGCGCCAGCAGCATAGCGGGAGCCCTCGGAGACGAGCAGTACTTC.

As to this clonotype: A single base separates this from a much larger clone, so it may be a read error. V is TRBV5-1 and J is TRBJ1-1; D not certain. The CDR3 covers 13 residues. Trimming cost V 0 bases and J 4 bases, with 7 bases left between them. Germline CDR1 is SGHRS and CDR2 is YFSETQ. The CDR3 spells CASSLEEPTEAFF. The CDR3 region has the DNA TGCGCCAGCAGCTTGGAGGAACCCACTGAAGCTTTCTTT.

This clonotype has at least ten counts. V is TRBV5-1 and J is TRBJ1-5; perhaps TRBD1 as D (6 bases). This CDR3 has 16 residues. Germline V lookup: CDR1 SGHRS, CDR2 YFSETQ. Between the trimmed V and J ends, which lost 0 bases and 2 bases, there was a span of 12 bases. CDR3 protein: CASSLGTGIGNQPQHF. The CDR3 DNA reads TGCGCCAGCAGCTTGGGTACAGGGATCGGCAATCAGCCCCAGCATTTT.

This clonotype was recorded at least ten times. The CDR3 region has the DNA TGTGCCAGCAGTTCTATAGGGACAGGCTACGAGCAGTACTTC. Its translation: CASSSIGTGYEQYF. The rearrangement uses TRBV28 and TRBJ2-7; 8 bases are a match to TRBD1. This CDR3 contains 14 residues. The germline CDR1 and CDR2 sequences are MDHEN and SYDVKM. V gave up 4 bases and J gave up 3 bases; unmatched junction bases: 5.

This clonotype was recorded many times. The CDR3 sequence is CSAPRHTDTQYF. CDR3 sequence (DNA): TGCAGTGCCCCTCGCCACACAGATACGCAGTATTTT. The chain joins TRBV20-1 to TRBJ2-3; the D is unclear. Germline-derived CDR1 and CDR2 are DFQATT and SNEGSKA (reference sequence). V lost 6 bases to trimming and J lost 2 bases, with 9 bases between them. The CDR3 consists of 12 residues.

Ten or more counts support this clonotype. CDR3 sequence: CASSLQGGPYEQYF. In DNA, the CDR3 is TGTGCCAGCAGCTTGCAGGGGGGCCCCTACGAGCAGTACTTC. The chain is built from TRBV5-5 and TRBJ2-7, with D possibly TRBD1 on 7 matching bases. The CDR3 is made up of 14 amino acids. V lost 1 base to trimming and J lost 2 bases, with 10 bases between them. The germline gives CDR1 SGHKS, CDR2 YYEKEE (reference sequence).

This clonotype turned up a few times. The V call is TRBV9, the J call TRBJ1-1; the match to TRBD1 covers 11 bases. CDR1 is SGDLS and CDR2 is YYNGEE in the germline V gene. This CDR3 has 14 residues. V lost 2 bases to trimming and J lost 5 bases; unmatched junction nucleotides: 2. The CDR3 bases are TGTGCCAGCAGCGTGGGGACAGGGGGGACTGAAGCTTTCTTT. Translating gives CASSVGTGGTEAFF.

This clonotype was counted at least ten times. V usage is TRBV24-1 and J usage is TRBJ2-1; TRBD1 agrees at 9 bases. The V and J ends lost 3 bases and 8 bases, in that order; junction bases with no gene match: 10. The germline CDR1 and CDR2 sequences are KGHDR and SFDVKD. This CDR3 has 16 residues. CDR3 DNA sequence: TGTGCCACCAGTGATCGTGACAGGGGGGCTGGAGATGAGCAGTTCTTC. This encodes CATSDRDRGAGDEQFF.

In this sample, this clonotype turned up many times. This chain joins TRBV24-1 and TRBJ2-1, with D unresolved. Germline V gives CDR1 KGHDR, CDR2 SFDVKD. The germline V and J ends were trimmed by 0 bases and 6 bases, with 8 bases remaining between them. The CDR3 extends over 14 amino acids. CDR3 bases: TGTGCCACCAGTGATTTGAACCACTCCAATGAGCAGTTCTTC. As protein: CATSDLNHSNEQFF.

As DNA, the CDR3 is TGTGCCAGCTCACCACTTGAGACTCCCAGCTCTGGAAACACCATATATTTT. Encoded protein: CASSPLETPSSGNTIYF. This sequence joins TRBV18 and TRBJ1-3, with D unresolved. Germline CDR1 is KGHSH and CDR2 is LQKENI. V lost 1 base and J 0 bases, leaving 13 bases between the germline ends. CDR3 size: 17 residues. The whole variable domain, remainder taken from reference TRBV18 and TRBJ1-3, is NAGVMQNPRHLVRRRGQEARLRCSPMKGHSHVYWYRQLPEEGLKFMVYLQKENIIDESGMPKERFSAEFPKEGPSILRIQQVVRGDSAAYFCASSPLETPSSGNTIYFGEGSWLTVV.